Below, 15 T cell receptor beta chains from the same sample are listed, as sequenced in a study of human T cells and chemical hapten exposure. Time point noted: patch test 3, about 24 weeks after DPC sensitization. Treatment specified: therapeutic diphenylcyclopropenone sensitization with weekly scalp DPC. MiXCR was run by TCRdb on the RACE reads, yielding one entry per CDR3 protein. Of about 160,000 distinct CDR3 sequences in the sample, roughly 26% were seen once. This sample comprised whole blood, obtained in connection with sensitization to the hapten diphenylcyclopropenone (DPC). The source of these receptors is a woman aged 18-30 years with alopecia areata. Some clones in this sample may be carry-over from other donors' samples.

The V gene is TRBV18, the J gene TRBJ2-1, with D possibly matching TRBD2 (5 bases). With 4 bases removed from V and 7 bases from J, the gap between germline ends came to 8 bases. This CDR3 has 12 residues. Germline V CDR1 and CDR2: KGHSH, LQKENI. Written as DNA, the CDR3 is TGTGCCAGCTCACGTGTAGCGAATGAGCAGTTCTTC. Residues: CASSRVANEQFF.

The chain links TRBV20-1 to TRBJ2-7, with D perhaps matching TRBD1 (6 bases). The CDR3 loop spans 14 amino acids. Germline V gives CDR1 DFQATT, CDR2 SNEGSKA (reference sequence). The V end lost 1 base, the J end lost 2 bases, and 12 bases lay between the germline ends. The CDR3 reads CSARGLRDTYEQYF. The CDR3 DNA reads TGCAGTGCTAGAGGGCTACGGGACACCTACGAGCAGTACTTC.

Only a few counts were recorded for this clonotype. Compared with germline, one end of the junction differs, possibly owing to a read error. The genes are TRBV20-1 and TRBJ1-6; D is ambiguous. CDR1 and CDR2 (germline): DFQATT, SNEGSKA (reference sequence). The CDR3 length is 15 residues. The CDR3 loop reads CSALLSGIYTSPLHF. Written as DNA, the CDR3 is TGCAGTGCCCTTTTGAGTGGAATCTATACTTCACCCCTCCACTTT.

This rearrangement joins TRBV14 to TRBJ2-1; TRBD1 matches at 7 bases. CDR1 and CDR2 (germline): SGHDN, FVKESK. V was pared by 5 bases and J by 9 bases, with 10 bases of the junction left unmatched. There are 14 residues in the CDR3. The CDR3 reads CASSNLEGAAEQFF. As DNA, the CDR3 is TGTGCCAGCAGCAATTTAGAGGGGGCGGCTGAGCAGTTCTTC. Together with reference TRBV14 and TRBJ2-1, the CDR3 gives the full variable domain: EAGVTQFPSHSVIEKGQTVTLRCDPISGHDNLYWYRRVMGKEIKFLLHFVKESKQDESGMPNNRFLAERTGGTYSTLKVQPAELEDSGVYFCASSNLEGAAEQFFGPGTRLTVL.

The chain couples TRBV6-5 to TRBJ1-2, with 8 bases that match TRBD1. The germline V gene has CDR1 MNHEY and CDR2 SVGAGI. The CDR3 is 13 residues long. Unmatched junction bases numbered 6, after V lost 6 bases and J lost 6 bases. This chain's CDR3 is CASSEDRAHGYTF. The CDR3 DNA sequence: TGTGCCAGCAGCGAGGACAGGGCGCATGGCTACACCTTC.

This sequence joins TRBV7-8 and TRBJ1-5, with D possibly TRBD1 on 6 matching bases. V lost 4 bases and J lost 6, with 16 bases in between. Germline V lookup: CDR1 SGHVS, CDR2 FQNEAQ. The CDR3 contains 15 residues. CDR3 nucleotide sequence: TGTGCCAGCAGCTACGGATGGGGGCAGGTTCAGCCCCAGCATTTT. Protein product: CASSYGWGQVQPQHF.

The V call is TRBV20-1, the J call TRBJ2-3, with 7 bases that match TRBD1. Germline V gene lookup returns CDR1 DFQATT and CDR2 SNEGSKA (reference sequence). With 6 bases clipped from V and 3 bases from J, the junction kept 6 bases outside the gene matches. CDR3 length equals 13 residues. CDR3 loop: CSATPGQTDTQYF. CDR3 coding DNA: TGCAGTGCCACCCCGGGACAGACAGATACGCAGTATTTT.

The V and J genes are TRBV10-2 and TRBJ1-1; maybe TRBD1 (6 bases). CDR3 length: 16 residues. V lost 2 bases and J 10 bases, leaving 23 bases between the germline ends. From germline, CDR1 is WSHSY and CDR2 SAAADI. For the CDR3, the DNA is TGCGCCAGCAGTGAGAATTTATCTGGGACAATTAACGGAGCTTTCTTT. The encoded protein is CASSENLSGTINGAFF.

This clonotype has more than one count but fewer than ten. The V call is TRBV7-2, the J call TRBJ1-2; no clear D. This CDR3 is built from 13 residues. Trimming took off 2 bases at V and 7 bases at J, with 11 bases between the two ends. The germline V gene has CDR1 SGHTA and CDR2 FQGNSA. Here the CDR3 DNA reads TGTGCCAGCAGCTTAATGGGGTCTACTGGCTACACCTTC. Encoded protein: CASSLMGSTGYTF.

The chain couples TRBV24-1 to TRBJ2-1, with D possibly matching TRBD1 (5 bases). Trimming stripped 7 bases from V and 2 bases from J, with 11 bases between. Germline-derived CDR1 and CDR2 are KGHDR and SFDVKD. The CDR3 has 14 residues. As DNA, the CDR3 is TGTGCCACCAGCCAGACAGCAACCTACAATGAGCAGTTCTTC. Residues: CATSQTATYNEQFF.

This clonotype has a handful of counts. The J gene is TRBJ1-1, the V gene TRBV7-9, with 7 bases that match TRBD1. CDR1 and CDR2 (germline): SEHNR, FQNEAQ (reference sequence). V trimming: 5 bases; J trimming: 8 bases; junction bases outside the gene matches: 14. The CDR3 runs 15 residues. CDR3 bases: TGTGCCAGCAGCCTTCTACAGGGTGGAGGGGGCGAAGCTTTCTTT. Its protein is CASSLLQGGGGEAFF.

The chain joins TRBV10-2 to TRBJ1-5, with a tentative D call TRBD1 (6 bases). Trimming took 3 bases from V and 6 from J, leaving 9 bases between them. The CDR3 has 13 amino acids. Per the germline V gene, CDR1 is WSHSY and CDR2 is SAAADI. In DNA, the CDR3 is TGCGCCAGCAGTGATGAGGGGGGTCAGCCCCAGCATTTT. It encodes CASSDEGGQPQHF.

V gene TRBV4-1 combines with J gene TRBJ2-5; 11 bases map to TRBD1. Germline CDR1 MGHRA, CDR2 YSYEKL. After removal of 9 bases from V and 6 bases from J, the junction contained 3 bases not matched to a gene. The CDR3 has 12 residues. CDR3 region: CASGTGGKTQYF. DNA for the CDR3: TGCGCCAGTGGGACAGGGGGAAAGACCCAGTACTTC.

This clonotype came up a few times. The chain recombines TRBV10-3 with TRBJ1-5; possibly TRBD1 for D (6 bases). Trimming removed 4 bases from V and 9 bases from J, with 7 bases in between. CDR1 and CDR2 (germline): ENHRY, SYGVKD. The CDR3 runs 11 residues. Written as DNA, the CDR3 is TGTGCCATCAGTGGAGGGGGGCCCCAGCATTTT. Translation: CAISGGGPQHF.

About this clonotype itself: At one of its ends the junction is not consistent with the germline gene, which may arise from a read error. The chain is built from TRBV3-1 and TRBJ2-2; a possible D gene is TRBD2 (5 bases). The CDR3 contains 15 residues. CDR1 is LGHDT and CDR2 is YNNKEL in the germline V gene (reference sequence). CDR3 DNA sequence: TGTGTCAGCAGCCCGAGGGAAGGGTTCACCGGGGAGCTGTTTTTT. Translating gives CVSSPREGFTGELFF.